This paragraph covers one TCR beta chain sequence. Antigen unknown. This sample is part of a study of T cell responses to AZD1222 COVID-19 vaccine. Study-level background: Combined were second doses at about 4 or about 12 weeks.

This CDR3 spans 15 amino acids. Per the germline V gene, CDR1 is SNHLY and CDR2 is FYNNEI. The V end was cut by 6 bases, the J end by 0 bases, with 12 bases between. The assay was immunoSEQ multiplex PCR, and TCRdb's table has in-frame clones only and misses some. The data show 110,000 or so clones, approximately 90% seen once. Study-wide results and limits: Two AZD1222 doses significantly raised spike-specific TCR breadth and depth over controls. Spike-wide vaccine-associated CD4 TCRs dominated at 160-218 and 743-854. Repertoires were collected only later (after the peak T cell response had occurred).

This receptor was obtained from an adult in good health. Sequencing was performed on peripheral blood, taken on day 0 of AZD1222 vaccination. The chain has TRBV2 and TRBJ1-5; no clear D gene. CDR3 sequence reads: CASRAGSYSNQPQHF. CDR3 sequence (DNA): TGTGCCAGCAGGGCCGGGAGCTATAGCAATCAGCCCCAGCATTTT. Full variable domain (rest looked up from reference TRBV2 and TRBJ1-5): EPEVTQTPSHQVTQMGQEVILRCVPISNHLYFYWYRQILGQKVEFLVSFYNNEISEKSEIFDDQFSVERPDGSNFTLKIRSTKLEDSAMYFCASRAGSYSNQPQHFGDGTRLSIL.